Presented here are 14 T cell receptor beta chains from one specimen sequenced in a study of neurological immune-mediated disorders. Each CDR3 protein gets one entry after TCRdb re-called the 5' RACE reads with MiXCR. The sample includes roughly 89,000 distinct CDR3 sequences, 2% to 3% of them seen just once. Sequencing was carried out using PBMCs. The receptors shown here come from a woman between 25 and 40 years old with multiple sclerosis.

This clonotype was counted between two and nine times. The junction departs from germline at one end; a sequencing error may be responsible. The CDR3 reads CASSQTPTSGSVF. CDR3 bases: TGCGCCAGCAGCCAAACCCCAACTAGCGGGAGCGTTTTC. The chain links TRBV4-3 to TRBJ2-1; 11 nucleotides match TRBD2. The CDR3 sequence is 13 residues long. Germline V gives CDR1 LGHNA, CDR2 YSLEER.

The sample holds a few counts of this clonotype. The chain has TRBV2 and TRBJ2-5; D is undetermined. V lost 5 bases and J lost 4, with 11 bases in between. Germline loops: CDR1 SNHLY, CDR2 FYNNEI. This CDR3 is 13 amino acids long. The CDR3 DNA sequence: TGTGCCAGCAGTCCGGGTCTCAGAGAGACCCAGTACTTC. This codes for CASSPGLRETQYF.

This clonotype was picked up many times. The chain carries TRBV20-1 and TRBJ2-1; D is unresolved. Trimming took 0 bases from V and 4 from J, leaving 10 bases between them. The CDR3 loop spans 14 amino acids. The V gene's germline CDR1 is DFQATT and CDR2 SNEGSKA (reference sequence). The CDR3 sequence: CSARDIARYNEQFF. CDR3 nucleotide sequence: TGCAGTGCTAGAGATATTGCCCGTTACAATGAGCAGTTCTTC.

Many counts were recorded for this clonotype. This rearrangement joins TRBV5-5 to TRBJ1-1; D ambiguous. CDR3 length: 15 residues. From germline, CDR1 is SGHKS and CDR2 YYEKEE (reference sequence). The V and J ends lost 2 bases and 1 base respectively, with 12 bases between them. The CDR3 spells CASSFQPHSNTEAFF. The CDR3 nucleotides read TGTGCCAGCAGCTTTCAGCCCCACTCGAACACTGAAGCTTTCTTT.

This clonotype was recorded at least ten times. The rearrangement uses TRBV6-5 and TRBJ2-2; 9 bases are a match to TRBD2. J gave up 3 bases and V 4 bases, and 6 bases lay outside the gene matches. CDR1 is MNHEY and CDR2 is SVGAGI in the germline V gene. CDR3 length: 16 residues. This CDR3 is CASSLTAGGYTGELFF. The CDR3 bases are TGTGCCAGCAGTTTGACAGCGGGAGGTTACACCGGGGAGCTGTTTTTT.

This clonotype was detected ten times or more. As DNA, the CDR3 is TGCAGTGCCCAGGACAGCCTATTCCCCTACGAGCAGTACTTC. Translation: CSAQDSLFPYEQYF. V and J are TRBV20-1 and TRBJ2-7; D may be TRBD1 (6 bases). The CDR3 runs to 14 residues. Germline lookup yields CDR1 DFQATT and CDR2 SNEGSKA (reference sequence). V was pared by 6 bases and J by 2 bases, with 17 bases between.

This clonotype occurred many times. The chain recombines TRBV7-2 with TRBJ1-5; TRBD1 matches at 10 bases. Germline values: CDR1 SGHTA, CDR2 FQGNSA. Trimming took 5 bases from V and 9 from J; bases not matched to a gene: 10. This CDR3 comprises 15 residues. The CDR3 nucleotides are TGTGCCAGCAGCACCCGGACAGGGGGTTGGTGGCCCCAGCATTTT. Its translation is CASSTRTGGWWPQHF.

This clonotype has ten or more counts. This chain links TRBV19 with TRBJ1-2, with 8 bases fitting TRBD1. This CDR3 region has 14 residues. V trimming: 5 bases; J trimming: 6 bases; junction bases outside the gene matches: 8. CDR1 and CDR2 (germline): LNHDA, SQIVND (reference sequence). DNA for the CDR3: TGTGCCAGTAGTGGCAGGGGGCGAATTGATGGCTACACCTTC. Its translation: CASSGRGRIDGYTF.

This clonotype was counted ten times or more. The chain is built from TRBV6-5 and TRBJ2-7; 7 bases align to TRBD2. Germline loops: CDR1 MNHEY, CDR2 SVGAGI. V lost 9 bases and J lost 5; bases outside the gene matches: 7. The CDR3 runs 12 residues. The CDR3 here is CASGERGDEQYF. The CDR3, as DNA: TGTGCCAGTGGGGAGCGGGGCGACGAGCAGTACTTC.

Ten or more counts support this clonotype. This chain connects TRBV6-2 or TRBV6-3 to TRBJ2-6, with D unclear. Trimming removed 7 bases at V and 0 bases at J, with 7 bases between. The V gene's germline CDR1 is MNHEY and CDR2 SVGEGT. The CDR3 spans 14 residues. CDR3 nucleotides: TGTGCCAGCACCATGTTCTCTGGGGCCAACGTCCTGACTTTC. Translation gives CASTMFSGANVLTF.

This clonotype was counted at least ten times. V and J are TRBV5-1 and TRBJ2-7, with TRBD1 identical over 8 bases. Germline assignment: CDR1 SGHRS and CDR2 YFSETQ. The CDR3 is 13 amino acids. Unmatched junction bases numbered 5, after V lost 5 bases and J lost 4 bases. CDR3: CASSETGVYEQYF. The CDR3 DNA reads TGCGCCAGCAGTGAGACAGGGGTTTACGAGCAGTACTTC.

This clonotype was detected ten times or more. V and J are TRBV7-2 and TRBJ2-1, with 12 bases aligning to TRBD2. The V gene's germline CDR1 is SGHTA and CDR2 FQGNSA. Trimming removed 5 bases from V and 9 bases from J; junction bases left unmatched: 11. This CDR3 has 16 amino acids. The CDR3 region is CASSRRPGLAGSEQFF. The DNA for the CDR3 is TGTGCCAGCAGCCGCCGGCCGGGACTAGCGGGTTCTGAGCAGTTCTTC. Full variable domain (remainder filled in from reference TRBV7-2 and TRBJ2-1): GAGVSQSPSNKVTEKGKDVELRCDPISGHTALYWYRQSLGQGLEFLIYFQGNSAPDKSGLPSDRFSAERTGGSVSTLTIQRTQQEDSAVYLCASSRRPGLAGSEQFFGPGTRLTVL.

Many counts were recorded for this clonotype. The chain has TRBV7-2 and TRBJ2-6; 10 nucleotides agree with TRBD1. CDR3 size: 18 residues. V gave up 5 bases and J gave up 0 bases; unmatched junction bases: 7. In germline, CDR1 is SGHTA, CDR2 FQGNSA. CDR3 in DNA: TGTGCCAGCAGCCCGACGGGACAGGGGAACTCTGGGGCCAACGTCCTGACTTTC. It yields the protein CASSPTGQGNSGANVLTF.

This clonotype showed up many times. The V call is TRBV5-1, the J call TRBJ1-3; D not resolved. The germline V and J ends were trimmed by 1 base and 0 bases, with 8 bases remaining between them. The CDR3 length is 15 residues. In germline, CDR1 is SGHRS, CDR2 YFSETQ. The chain's CDR3 is CASSLSGHSGNTIYF. The CDR3 DNA is TGCGCCAGCAGCTTGTCCGGCCACTCTGGAAACACCATATATTTT.